This T cell receptor (beta chain) was profiled in a study of blood T cell repertoires in COVID-19. Study context: Researchers got acute and convalescent COVID-19 samples from the United States, Italy and Spain. T cells, B-cell-depleted T cells, or PBMCs supplied cDNA or gDNA.

This CDR3 is built from 13 residues. Germline CDR1 SQVTM, CDR2 ANQGSEA. Losses at the gene ends were 4 bases for V and 8 bases for J; bases not matched to a gene: 9. In the original workflow: Cell counts per sample came from amplifying reference gene primers. Measured with immunoSEQ multiplex PCR; TCRdb has only the in-frame clones, and not every one. V and J calls and clone size are given by that table; D and trimming were obtained from the DNA. The repertoire has some 150,000 clones, 80% to 90% of them found once; the top ten carry roughly 3.2%. This receptor was obtained from a woman aged 55-75 years with active COVID-19. The rearrangement joins TRBV29-1 to TRBJ2-7; 9 nucleotides line up with TRBD1. What was sequenced was peripheral blood. This chain's CDR3 is CSVGGQGSLQQYF. The CDR3 nucleotides read TGCAGCGTTGGGGGACAGGGTAGTCTCCAGCAGTACTTC.